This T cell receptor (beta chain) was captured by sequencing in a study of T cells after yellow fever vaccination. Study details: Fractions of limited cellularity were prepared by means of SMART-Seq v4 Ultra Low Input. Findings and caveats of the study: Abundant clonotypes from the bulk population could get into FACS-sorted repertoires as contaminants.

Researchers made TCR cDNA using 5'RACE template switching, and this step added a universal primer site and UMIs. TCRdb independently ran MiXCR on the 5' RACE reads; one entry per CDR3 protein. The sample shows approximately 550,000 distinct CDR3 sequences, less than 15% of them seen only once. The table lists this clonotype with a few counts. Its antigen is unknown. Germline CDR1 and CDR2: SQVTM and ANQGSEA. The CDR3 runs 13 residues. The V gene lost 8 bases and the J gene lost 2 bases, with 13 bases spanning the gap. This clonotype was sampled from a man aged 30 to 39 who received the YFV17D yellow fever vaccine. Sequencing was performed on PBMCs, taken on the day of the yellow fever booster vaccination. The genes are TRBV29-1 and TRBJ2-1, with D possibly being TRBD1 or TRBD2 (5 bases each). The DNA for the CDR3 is TGCAGCACCCCTCGGGGCCCCTACAATGAGCAGTTCTTC. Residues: CSTPRGPYNEQFF.